This entry features one TCR beta chain sequence. The antigen is undetermined. These data come from a study of OX40 agonist ivuxolimab in advanced cancers. Study background: Patients were around 83% male with ages about 23 to 80, mean about 65. Eligibility admitted prior anti-PD-1, anti-PD-L1 or anti-CTLA-4 therapy; 30% to 40% had some. Partial responses were recorded for three patients, including one with hepatocellular carcinoma and two with cutaneous melanoma.

TCRdb's copy holds only in-frame clones and misses some; the assay was immunoSEQ multiplex PCR. The table lists about 67,000 clones, roughly 85% of them singletons. The CDR3 sequence is 14 residues long. Deletions cut 5 bases from V and 8 bases from J, with 16 bases between. Looked up from germline, CDR1 is SGHDN and CDR2 is FVKESK. Broader study findings: Antigen specificity of clonally expanded peripheral T cells was not established.

The sample was CD4+ or CD8+ T cells sorted from blood, taken in a trial of the OX40 agonist ivuxolimab. V and J are TRBV14 and TRBJ2-1; TRBD1 might be the D (6 bases). This TCR was recovered from an adult with an advanced solid tumor such as melanoma, head and neck, liver or kidney cancer. CDR3 sequence: CASSVQGFGDEQFF. The CDR3 nucleotides read TGTGCCAGCAGCGTTCAGGGGTTTGGCGATGAGCAGTTCTTC.